This T cell receptor (beta chain) was recorded in a study of vaccination effects on CD4 cells after COVID-19. Looked up from germline, CDR1 is SGHDN and CDR2 is FVKESK. CDR3 size: 15 residues. V lost 2 bases to trimming and J lost 5 bases, with 15 bases between them. There are a few counts of this clone. The antigen is unknown. Before sequencing took place, the ViraFEST assay used viral peptide pools to expand antigen-specific CD4+ T cells. Isolation of CD4+ T cells took place after 10 to 11 days of culture. The participants, recipients of two vaccine doses, got either BNT162b2 or mRNA-1273. Testing of the vaccine recipients showed negative nucleocapsid antibodies and no prior SARS-CoV-2 infection. Culturing of about 2 million PBMC per well took place with around 10 IU/ml IL-2 and 10 ug/ml peptides. Each culture had half its medium swapped for IL-2 medium on days 3 and 7. Method: immunoSEQ multiplex PCR; TCRdb's copy keeps in-frame clones and lacks some. The repertoire holds about 66,000 clones, with 76% as singletons.

General study findings and limits: Clones induced by infection and by vaccine showed marked clonal contraction late after vaccination.

V gene TRBV14 combines with J gene TRBJ2-5, with D possibly being TRBD1 (6 bases). The sequencing here drew on CD4+ T cells from PBMCs cultured with HCoV-OC43 spike peptides, taken after COVID-19 vaccination. Subset in this sample: HCoV-OC43 spike overlapping peptide pool stimulation. The source of this sequence is a human donor who received a COVID-19 vaccine. The CDR3 loop reads CASSQKRGYFETQYF. The CDR3 DNA sequence: TGTGCCAGCAGCCAAAAGAGGGGGTACTTCGAGACCCAGTACTTC.